A selection of T cell receptor beta chains follows, all from one sample in a study of vaccination effects on CD4 cells after COVID-19. Clones were read by immunoSEQ multiplex PCR, and TCRdb kept only the in-frame ones, dropping some. The sample records around 37,000 clones, around 78% being singletons. These receptors' antigens are unknown. The source was CD4+ T cells from PBMCs cultured with a peptide pool, collected before COVID-19 vaccination. The source is a human donor who had a prior SARS-CoV-2 infection. The CDR3 runs from the conserved cysteine through the conserved F or W. The D gene is left open where the match is weak. Part of the rows lack a size; the others show once, few, many or a class for expanded clones.

j_call clone_size v_call d_call cdr3_nt cdr3_aa
TRBJ2-3 . TRBV6-5 TRBD2 TGTGCCAGCAGCCGCCTAGCGGGGGGGCCATATACGCAGTATTTT CASSRLAGGPYTQYF
TRBJ2-1 . TRBV9 TRBD1 TGTGCCAGCAGCGTTGGACAGGGTACGGGTGAGCAGTTCTTC CASSVGQGTGEQFF
TRBJ1-5 . TRBV19 . TGTGCCAGTAGATTTACAGGGAGGGAAGAGCCCCAGCATTTT CASRFTGREEPQHF
TRBJ1-4 once TRBV5-1 TRBD1 TGCGCCAGCAGCTTGTGGGCAGGGGGGTCTTCGGATGAAAAACTGTTTTTT CASSLWAGGSSDEKLFF
TRBJ2-5 . TRBV5-4 TRBD1 TGTGCCAGCAGCACACGGACAGGGGGCGAGGGAGAGACCCAGTACTTC CASSTRTGGEGETQYF
TRBJ2-7 . TRBV27 TRBD2 TGTGCCAGCAGTTTATGGAGGGAGGGCGGGCAGTACTTC CASSLWREGGQYF
TRBJ2-2 . TRBV18 . TGTGCCAGCTCACCGCAAGGGCACGCCGGGGAGCTGTTTTTT CASSPQGHAGELFF
TRBJ1-1 . TRBV13 TRBD1 TGTGCCAGCAGCGGGGACAGGGTTAAGACTGAAGCTTTCTTT CASSGDRVKTEAFF
TRBJ2-7 . TRBV14 TRBD2 TGTGCCAGCAGCCAAGGTCTAGCGGGATGGACCCACGAGCAGTACTTC CASSQGLAGWTHEQYF
TRBJ1-4 . TRBV6-4 . TGTGCCAGCAGTGATCGAGACGCCCTCGATGAAAAACTGTTTTTT CASSDRDALDEKLFF
TRBJ2-7 . TRBV6-5 . TGTGCCAGCAGTTACTCGATGCCCTTCTACGACGAGCAGTACTTC CASSYSMPFYDEQYF
TRBJ2-5 . TRBV12-3/TRBV12-4 TRBD2 TGTGCCAGCAGCACCGATCGGACTAGCGGGAGTGACTTC CASSTDRTSGSDF
TRBJ2-7 . TRBV29-1 . TGCAGCGCTCGGACCTCCTACGAGCAGTACTTC CSARTSYEQYF
TRBJ2-5 . TRBV3-1/TRBV3-2 TRBD2 TGTGCCAGCAGAAGAGAACCGACTAGCGTCGAGACCCAGTACTTC CASRREPTSVETQYF
TRBJ2-7 once TRBV11-1 . TGTGCCAGCAGCTTAACGAGACAGTCCTACGAGCAGTACTTC CASSLTRQSYEQYF
TRBJ2-2 few TRBV5-4 TRBD1 TGTGCCAGCAGCCATGACAGGGATGCCGGGGAGCTGTTTTTT CASSHDRDAGELFF
TRBJ2-4 . TRBV11-3 . TGTGCCAGCAGCTTAGGGCAGGCCGCCAAAAACATTCAGTACTTC CASSLGQAAKNIQYF
TRBJ2-7 . TRBV18 . TGTGCCAGCTCACCAAACTACGAGCAGTACTTC CASSPNYEQYF
TRBJ2-2 . TRBV7-2 TRBD2 TGTGCCAGCAGCCGCAGACTAGCGGCGAGAAACACCGGGGAGCTGTTTTTT CASSRRLAARNTGELFF
TRBJ2-1 . TRBV2 . TGTGCCAGCAGTGAAACCACACTAGCCTCTGAGCAGTTCTTC CASSETTLASEQFF
TRBJ2-1 . TRBV27 TRBD1 TGTGCCAGCAACCTGGGACAGCCTTCCTACAATGAGCAGTTCTTC CASNLGQPSYNEQFF
TRBJ2-7 . TRBV6-2/TRBV6-3 TRBD2 TGTGCCAGCAGTAAATTAGCGGGAGCTAATTCCGAGCAGTACTTC CASSKLAGANSEQYF
TRBJ2-1 once TRBV10-3 . TGTGCCATCAGTGCTACCACCGGGACGTCCTTCGGGGAGCAGTTCTTC CAISATTGTSFGEQFF
TRBJ2-7 . TRBV18 . TGTGCCAGCTCACCACAACAGTTCTACGAGCAGTACTTC CASSPQQFYEQYF
TRBJ2-7 . TRBV7-2 . TGTGCCAGCAGCTGGGGGCGGGGGAGACTTTCCTACGAGCAGTACTTC CASSWGRGRLSYEQYF
TRBJ2-7 . TRBV7-3 . TGTGCCAGCAGCCCTAACTGGGGGAGGGAGCAGTACTTC CASSPNWGREQYF
TRBJ1-5 . TRBV6-5 . TGTGCCAGCAGGGGCAGGGTCAATCAGCCCCAGCATTTT CASRGRVNQPQHF
TRBJ1-1 . TRBV4-2 TRBD1 TGTGCCAGCAGCCAAGGGTCAGGGGGCGACACTGAAGCTTTCTTT CASSQGSGGDTEAFF
TRBJ2-2 . TRBV2 TRBD1 TGTGCCAGCAGTGTATGGTTAGGGGGACAGGGGGACCCCGGGGAGCTGTTTTTT CASSVWLGGQGDPGELFF
TRBJ2-3 once TRBV7-9 . TGTGCCAGCAGCTTTGACCTGAACACAGATACGCAGTATTTT CASSFDLNTDTQYF
TRBJ2-5 . TRBV4-3 TRBD1 TGCGCCAGCAGCCAAGAATATGGGGACAGGGGCCGCGAGACCCAGTACTTC CASSQEYGDRGRETQYF
TRBJ1-1 . TRBV11-3 TRBD1 TGTGCCAGCAGCTTAGAAGTGGGCAGGGGGACTGAAGCTTTCTTT CASSLEVGRGTEAFF
TRBJ1-2 . TRBV12-1 . TGTGCCAGCAGCTCATCCACATCTAGATTCCAGGTTAACTATGGCTACACCTTC CASSSSTSRFQVNYGYTF
TRBJ2-7 few TRBV30 . TGTGCCTGGAAGCTGGAAGCCTCCTACGAGCAGTACTTC CAWKLEASYEQYF
TRBJ1-5 once TRBV7-8 TRBD1 TGTGCCAGCAGCTTAGCGTTGTATTCGGGACAGGGGATTTATCAGCCCCAGCATTTT CASSLALYSGQGIYQPQHF
TRBJ2-5 . TRBV5-6 . TGTGCCAGCAGCTTCGCCCCTGGTGGAGAGACCCAGTACTTC CASSFAPGGETQYF
TRBJ1-6 . TRBV18 . TGTGCCAGCTCACCACTGACTGGAAATTCACCCCTCCACTTT CASSPLTGNSPLHF
TRBJ2-7 . TRBV18 TRBD2 TGTGCCAGCTCACCGGGACTAGTATCGGGTGAGCAGTACTTC CASSPGLVSGEQYF
TRBJ2-3 . TRBV10-1 . TGCGCCAGGTCCCAGCGGGGCACAGATACGCAGTATTTT CARSQRGTDTQYF
TRBJ1-4 . TRBV7-2 . TGTGCCAGCAGCACCCGGTCTTTGGATGAAAAACTGTTTTTT CASSTRSLDEKLFF
TRBJ1-1 . TRBV2 TRBD1 TGTGCCAGCAGTGAATATCCCAAGGGGGCGGGAGCTTTCTTT CASSEYPKGAGAFF
TRBJ2-3 . TRBV12-5 TRBD2 TGTGCTAGTGGTCGAAGGACTAGCGGCACAGATACGCAGTATTTT CASGRRTSGTDTQYF